Given below is one TCR beta chain in context. This clonotype was observed at least ten times. Its antigen target is currently unknown. Base qualities are not recorded, but no much larger clone differs from it by a single base. Libraries were constructed by multiplex PCR. These reads were obtained on an Illumina HiSeq 4000. To build TCR beta libraries, CDR3 regions were amplified by Arm-PCR using iRepertoire HTBI primers. Before sequencing, the PCR products went through gel purification. In the original analysis: Gene usage analysis of CDR3 amino acid clonotypes used the approximately 56 TRBV and approximately 13 TRBJ segments found across samples. Filtered high-quality paired reads were merged into contigs using COPE and FqMerger. Contigs were aligned with BLAST to IMGT TRBV, TRBD and TRBJ reference genes, and CDR3 was defined per IMGT. Highly expanded clones were defined as clonotypes with a frequency above 0.1%. Shannon entropy was used to measure repertoire diversity, and the Gini coefficient was used to measure V-J evenness. A clonotype was considered public if more than one individual shared it. The public reads were reanalyzed by TCRdb: fastp trimming at Q25, MiXCR alignment, in-frame beta chains only. Rows with one shared CDR3 protein collapse into an entry with the most common genes and DNA. These V and J calls derive from TCRdb rather than the authors' analysis. The sample data list over 200,000 distinct CDR3 sequences, and under 20% of these were observed just once. The top ten clonotypes cover approximately 15% of the sample.

The sample originates from a study of regulatory T cells in long-lasting Graves disease (dated by TCRdb to the early 2020s). Study-wide context: Antithyroid drugs had been taken for less than 3 months by newly diagnosed Graves' disease patients. Peripheral blood TCR sequencing and RNA sequencing compared persistent Graves' disease patients with newly diagnosed Graves' disease patients. The study was registered as a clinical trial and conducted in China. A total of around 35 samples underwent TCR sequencing: roughly 13 from persistent and 20 from newly diagnosed Graves' disease patients.

CDR1 and CDR2 (MGHRA, YSYEKL) derive from the germline V gene. The germline ends are 13 bases apart after V is trimmed by 1 base and J by 4 bases. The CDR3 spans 15 residues, from the cysteine through the phenylalanine. Kept here is only the CDR3 DNA, which spans 45 bases and is read in frame from base 1. Explained via the paper, the time point label denotes: newly diagnosed GD, antithyroid drugs for less than 3 months. For both TCR sequencing and RNA sequencing, RNA was extracted from PBMCs using TRIzol. Graves' disease was diagnosed according to American Thyroid Association guidelines. Patients for the study were recruited at an endocrinology department in Xi'an, China. Each patient gave approximately 10 milliliters of peripheral blood, collected in an EDTA anticoagulant tube. Ficoll Paque Plus density gradient separation was used to isolate PBMCs, and no additional T cell sorting was done. RNA quality was checked with an Agilent 2100 Bioanalyzer and agarose gel, and concentration with a NanoDrop 2000.

Paper-wide results and their limitations: Lower TCR Shannon entropy and fewer highly expanded clones were observed in persistent Graves' disease patients than in newly diagnosed patients, which suggested clonal expansion. Sequencing and analysis were restricted to the TCR beta chain. TRBV28, TRBJ1-2 and TRBJ2-5 were preferentially used in persistent disease, while TRBV20-1 and TRBJ2-1 were favored in newly diagnosed disease. As a limitation, the authors acknowledged that the small sample size may reduce accuracy. A larger number of public clonotypes was shared among persistent patients (more than 2,500) than among newly diagnosed patients (about 990). Peripheral blood alone was examined, since thyroid tissue, which constituted the primary lesion, could not be accessed.

The data were also submitted as part of a second study, on T cells in Graves' hyperthyroidism and ophthalmopathy. Per the second study: Stable Graves' hyperthyroidism was defined as the absence of progression to ophthalmopathy over 18 months of follow-up. The hyperthyroidism patients were between 18 and 65 years old and newly diagnosed, with a disease duration of less than 2 months. The study excluded patients with uncontrolled infections, other autoimmune diseases, pregnancy or lactation. Clinical symptoms, serum thyroxine and TRAb, thyroid ultrasound, and orbital computed tomography formed the basis for the diagnoses. A first-round RT-PCR of the TCR CDR3 used the HTBI primer set with the Qiagen OneStep RT-PCR kit. Most expanded thyroid clonotypes (frequency above 0.001) were also found in blood, which suggests that blood repertoires may mirror thyroid immune responses. Ophthalmopathy was separated from stable hyperthyroidism by a 13 V-J signature model, with approximately 85% sensitivity and just over 81% specificity obtained in cross-validation and 80%/75% obtained in testing. In validation, the model predicted progression to ophthalmopathy with 60% to 71% sensitivity and around 72% specificity, a median of approximately 6.7 months before onset. To identify distinguishing TCR V-J signatures, a discovery cohort of some 100 patients was used, comprising 43 with Graves' ophthalmopathy and 57 with stable Graves' hyperthyroidism. Prospective prediction of ophthalmopathy was tested in an independent validation cohort consisting of 18 hyperthyroidism patients and approximately 16 patients who later progressed to ophthalmopathy. The 95 to 100 discovery patients were divided at random into training and test sets in a 7:3 ratio. In addition, the study compared T-cell repertoires in thyroid tissue and in blood from six Graves' hyperthyroidism patients. Following sampling, methimazole starting at 30 mg daily was given to hyperthyroidism patients, and high-dose intravenous methylprednisolone was given to ophthalmopathy patients. Libraries were constructed in a second round of multiplex PCR, after which size selection and purification were carried out. Libraries were sequenced paired-end with 100 bp reads on an Illumina HiSeq2000. SOAPnuke was used to process the raw data, throwing out any read that contained adapters or uncalled bases, had a mean Phred below 15, or lacked an exact constant-primer or identifier match. High-quality paired reads were merged with COPE v1.2.5, and unique nucleotide sequences were defined as clonotypes. MiTCR v1.1 was used to align the clonotypes against IMGT TRBV, TRBD and TRBJ reference segments. The analysis included only V-J combinations with a frequency above 0.0001, which together covered 99% to 99.2% of the repertoires. The TCS score was defined as F50 (clonal expansion) divided by E x V (chaos), with BLOSUM62-based TCRdist calculated between CDR3 peptides within each V-J. Welch's t-statistics and random forest reduced roughly 500 V-J features to roughly 13, which were used in a naive Bayes classifier (R e1071). Sample size was not statistically predetermined, and blinding of investigators to group allocation was not performed. According to the paper, TCR Vbeta CDR3 sequencing was carried out on roughly 130 peripheral blood samples, which came from more than 40 ophthalmopathy, some 73 hyperthyroidism and some 17 progressor patients.

Here the sequenced sample was peripheral blood mononuclear cells (PBMCs), taken at new diagnosis, from a patient treated with antithyroid drugs. The sequence is built from TRBV4-1 and TRBJ1-1, and TRBD1 may be the D gene, going by 6 matching bases. The sequence was collected from a woman aged 25 to 39 with Graves disease. Donor details come from another sample of the same person, matched by shared clones. Here is the DNA: TGCGCCAGCAGCCAAGTAGGCAGGGGATTCACTGAAGCTTTCTTT. It translates as CASSQVGRGFTEAFF.